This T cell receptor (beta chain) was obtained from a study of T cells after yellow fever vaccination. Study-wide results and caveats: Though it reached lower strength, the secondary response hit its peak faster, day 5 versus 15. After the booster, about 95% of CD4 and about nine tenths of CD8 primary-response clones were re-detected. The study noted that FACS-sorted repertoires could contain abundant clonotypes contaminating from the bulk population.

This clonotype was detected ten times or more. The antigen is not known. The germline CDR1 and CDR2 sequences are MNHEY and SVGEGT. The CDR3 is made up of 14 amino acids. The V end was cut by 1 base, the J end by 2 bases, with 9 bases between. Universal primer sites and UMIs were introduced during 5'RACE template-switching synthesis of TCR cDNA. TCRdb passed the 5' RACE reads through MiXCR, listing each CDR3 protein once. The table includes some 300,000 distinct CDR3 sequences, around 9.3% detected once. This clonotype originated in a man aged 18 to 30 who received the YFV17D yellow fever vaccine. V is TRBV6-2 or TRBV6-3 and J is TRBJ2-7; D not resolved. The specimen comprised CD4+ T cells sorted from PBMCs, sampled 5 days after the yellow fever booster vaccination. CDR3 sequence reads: CASSYFHGTYEQYF. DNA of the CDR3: TGTGCCAGCAGTTACTTCCACGGAACCTACGAGCAGTACTTC.